The entry that follows covers one T cell receptor (beta chain) sequence. Trimming removed 6 bases at V and 6 bases at J, with 21 bases between. The germline CDR1 and CDR2 sequences are MDHEN and SYDVKM. This CDR3 contains 15 residues. This sample is drawn from a study of shared clonotypes between healthy human individuals. Overall study: Per donor, three plates held CD4 naive cells, three held CD4 memory, two held CD8 naive and one held CD8 memory.

Over several immunoSEQ plates, each subset's genomic DNA was distributed in even portions. Some clones are missing from TCRdb's copy, which holds only in-frame ones; the method was immunoSEQ multiplex PCR. The sample consists of 2 million to 3 million clones, 93% of them appearing once. This sequence originates from a man aged 18 to 29 in good health. Some clones in this sample may be carry-over from other donors' samples. Input material: naive CD4+ T cells from PBMCs. Subset in this sample: CD45RA+ positively selected. The chain has TRBV28 and TRBJ2-7; either TRBD1 or TRBD2 may fit D (5 bases each). The DNA for the CDR3 is TGTGCCAGCAGCCTATCCGGCTCCGGGACCCGCGAGCAGTACTTC. Protein product: CASSLSGSGTREQYF.